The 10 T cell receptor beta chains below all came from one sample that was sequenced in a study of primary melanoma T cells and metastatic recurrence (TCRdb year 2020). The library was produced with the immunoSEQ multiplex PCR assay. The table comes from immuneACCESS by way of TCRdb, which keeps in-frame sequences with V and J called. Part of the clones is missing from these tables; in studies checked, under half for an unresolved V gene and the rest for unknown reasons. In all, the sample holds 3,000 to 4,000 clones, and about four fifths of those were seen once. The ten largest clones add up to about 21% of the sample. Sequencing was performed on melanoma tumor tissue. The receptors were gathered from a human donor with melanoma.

The CDR3 sequence is CASSAASYSNQPQHF. DNA of the CDR3: TGTGCCAGCAGTGCGGCGAGCTATAGCAATCAGCCCCAGCATTTT. This chain joins TRBV9 and TRBJ1-5; no reliable D call. The ends were cut back, 5 bases at V and 0 bases at J, with 12 bases in the middle. Looked up from germline, CDR1 is SGDLS and CDR2 is YYNGEE. The CDR3 sequence is 15 residues long.

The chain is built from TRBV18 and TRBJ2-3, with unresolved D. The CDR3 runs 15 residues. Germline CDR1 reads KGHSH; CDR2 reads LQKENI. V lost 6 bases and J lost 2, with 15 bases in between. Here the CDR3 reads CASSPTLTFTDTQYF. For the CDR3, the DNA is TGTGCCAGCTCTCCCACGCTGACCTTCACAGATACGCAGTATTTT.

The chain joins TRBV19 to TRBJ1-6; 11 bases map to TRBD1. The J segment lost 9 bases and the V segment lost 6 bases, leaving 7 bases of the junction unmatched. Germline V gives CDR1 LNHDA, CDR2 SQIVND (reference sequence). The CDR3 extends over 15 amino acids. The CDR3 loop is CASSQDRGLGSPLHF. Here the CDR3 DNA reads TGTGCCAGTAGCCAGGACAGGGGGCTTGGTTCACCCCTCCACTTT.

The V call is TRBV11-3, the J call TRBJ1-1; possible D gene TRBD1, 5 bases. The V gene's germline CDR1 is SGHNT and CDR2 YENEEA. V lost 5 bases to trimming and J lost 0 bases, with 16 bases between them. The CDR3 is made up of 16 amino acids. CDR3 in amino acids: CASSTFFRVMNTEAFF. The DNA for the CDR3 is TGTGCCAGCAGCACCTTTTTCAGGGTTATGAACACTGAAGCTTTCTTT.

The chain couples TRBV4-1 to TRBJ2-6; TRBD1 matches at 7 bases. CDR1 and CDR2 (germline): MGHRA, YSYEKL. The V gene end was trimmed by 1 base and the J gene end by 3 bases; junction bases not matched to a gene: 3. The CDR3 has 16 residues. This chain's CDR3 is CASSQVGGSGANVLTF. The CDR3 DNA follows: TGCGCCAGCAGCCAAGTAGGGGGCAGTGGGGCCAACGTCCTGACTTTC.

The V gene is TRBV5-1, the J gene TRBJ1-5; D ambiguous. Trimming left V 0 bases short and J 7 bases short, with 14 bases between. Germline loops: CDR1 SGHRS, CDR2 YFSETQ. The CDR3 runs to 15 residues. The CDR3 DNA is TGCGCCAGCAGCTTGGAAGGGATCGAAGGCCAGCCCCAGCATTTT. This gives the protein CASSLEGIEGQPQHF.

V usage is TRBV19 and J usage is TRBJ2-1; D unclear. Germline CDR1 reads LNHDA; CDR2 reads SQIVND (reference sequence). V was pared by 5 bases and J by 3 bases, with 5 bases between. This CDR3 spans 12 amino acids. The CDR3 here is CASSEFYNEQFF. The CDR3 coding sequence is TGTGCCAGTAGTGAATTCTACAATGAGCAGTTCTTC.

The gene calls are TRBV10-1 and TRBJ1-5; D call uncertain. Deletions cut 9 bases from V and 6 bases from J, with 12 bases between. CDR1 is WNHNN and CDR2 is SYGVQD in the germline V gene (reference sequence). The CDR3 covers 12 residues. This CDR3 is CARRNMRQPQHF. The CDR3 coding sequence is TGCGCCAGACGGAATATGCGTCAGCCCCAGCATTTT.

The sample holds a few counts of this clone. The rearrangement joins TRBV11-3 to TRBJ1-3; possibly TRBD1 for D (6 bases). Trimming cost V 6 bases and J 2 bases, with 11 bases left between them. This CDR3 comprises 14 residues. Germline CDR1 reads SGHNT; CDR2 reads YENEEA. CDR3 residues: CASRTAGAGNTIYF. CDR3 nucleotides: TGTGCCAGCAGGACGGCAGGGGCTGGAAACACCATATATTTT.

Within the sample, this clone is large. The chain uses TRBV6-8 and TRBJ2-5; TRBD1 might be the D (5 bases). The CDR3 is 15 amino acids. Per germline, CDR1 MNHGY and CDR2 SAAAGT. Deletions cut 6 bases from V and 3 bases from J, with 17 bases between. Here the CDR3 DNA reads TGTGCCAGCAGCCATCCCCTGGAAGGGGAAGAGACCCAGTACTTC. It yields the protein CASSHPLEGEETQYF.